Reported below is one T cell receptor beta chain. Time point of the sample: newly diagnosed GD, antithyroid drugs for less than 3 months. Researchers made the TCR library from RNA that was extracted from PBMCs. Arm-PCR with iRepertoire HTBI primers amplified the CDR3 regions for these TCR beta libraries. TCRdb reprocessed the multiplex PCR reads via MiXCR and lists one record per CDR3 protein. The table has hundreds of thousands of distinct CDR3 sequences, 15% to 20% seen once; the top ten hold just under 30%. The data belong to a study of regulatory T cells in long-lasting Graves disease. This CDR3 has 15 residues. Per the germline V gene, CDR1 is SGHRS and CDR2 is YFSETQ. The V end was cut by 0 bases, the J end by 8 bases, with 14 bases between. The same data also contributed to another study, on T cells in Graves' hyperthyroidism and ophthalmopathy.

Source: peripheral blood mononuclear cells (PBMCs), taken at new diagnosis, from a patient treated with antithyroid drugs. The source of this sequence is a man aged 35 to 55 with Graves disease. This chain joins TRBV5-1 and TRBJ1-4; D perhaps matches TRBD1 (5 bases). CDR3: CASSLVGGSGEKLFF. In DNA form, the CDR3 reads TGCGCCAGCAGCTTGGTGGGGGGATCGGGAGAAAAACTGTTTTTT.